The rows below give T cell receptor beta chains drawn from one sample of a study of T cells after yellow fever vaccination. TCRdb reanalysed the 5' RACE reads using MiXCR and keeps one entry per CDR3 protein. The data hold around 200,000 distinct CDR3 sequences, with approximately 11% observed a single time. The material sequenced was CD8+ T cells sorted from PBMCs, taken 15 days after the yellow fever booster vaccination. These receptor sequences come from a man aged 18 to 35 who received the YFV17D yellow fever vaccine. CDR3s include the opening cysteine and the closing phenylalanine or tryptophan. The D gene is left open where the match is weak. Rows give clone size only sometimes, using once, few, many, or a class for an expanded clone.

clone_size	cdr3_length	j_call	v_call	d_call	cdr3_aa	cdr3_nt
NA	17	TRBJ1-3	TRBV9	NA	CASSVRTALDSGNTIYF	TGTGCCAGCAGCGTAAGGACGGCCCTAGACTCTGGAAACACCATATATTTT
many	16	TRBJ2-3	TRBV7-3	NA	CASSLGANSGTDTQYF	TGTGCCAGCAGCTTGGGGGCCAACTCAGGGACAGATACGCAGTATTTT
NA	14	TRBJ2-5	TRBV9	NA	CASSVGTFEETQYF	TGTGCCAGCAGCGTAGGGACTTTCGAGGAGACCCAGTACTTC
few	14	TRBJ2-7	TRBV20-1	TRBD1	CSATTGTGSYEQYF	TGCAGTGCTACCACGGGGACAGGGAGTTACGAGCAGTACTTC
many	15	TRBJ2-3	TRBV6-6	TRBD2	CASSLGLAVTDTQYF	TGTGCCAGCAGTTTGGGACTAGCAGTTACAGATACGCAGTATTTT
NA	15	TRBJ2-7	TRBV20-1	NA	CSARGRDGHSYEQYF	TGCAGTGCTAGAGGCCGGGACGGACATTCCTACGAGCAGTACTTC
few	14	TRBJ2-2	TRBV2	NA	CASFRQMNTGELFF	TGTGCCAGCTTCCGACAGATGAACACCGGGGAGCTGTTTTTT
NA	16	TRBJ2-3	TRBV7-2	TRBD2	CASSPRGRGGIDTQYF	TGTGCCAGCAGCCCTAGGGGGCGGGGGGGCATAGATACGCAGTATTTT
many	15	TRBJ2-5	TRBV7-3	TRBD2	CASSFVAGGLETQYF	TGTGCCAGCAGCTTCGTAGCGGGGGGGCTCGAGACCCAGTACTTC
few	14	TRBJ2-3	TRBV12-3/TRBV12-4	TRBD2	CASSSTSGGDTQYF	TGTGCCAGCAGTAGTACTAGCGGGGGAGATACGCAGTATTTT
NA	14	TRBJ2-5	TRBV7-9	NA	CASSIDRFQETQYF	TGTGCCAGCAGCATCGACAGATTCCAAGAGACCCAGTACTTC
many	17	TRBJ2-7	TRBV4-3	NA	CASSWGPGANPSYEQYF	TGCGCCAGCAGCTGGGGGCCTGGGGCGAACCCCTCCTACGAGCAGTACTTC
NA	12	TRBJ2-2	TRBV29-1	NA	CSVPASGGELFF	TGCAGCGTCCCGGCCTCGGGCGGGGAGCTGTTTTTT
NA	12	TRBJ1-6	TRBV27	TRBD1	CASRAGGTPLHF	TGTGCCAGCCGGGCAGGGGGCACACCCCTCCACTTT
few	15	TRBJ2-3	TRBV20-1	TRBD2	CSARASGGNTDTQYF	TGCAGTGCTAGGGCTAGCGGGGGAAACACAGATACGCAGTATTTT
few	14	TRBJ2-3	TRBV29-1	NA	CSGAGSGVTDTQYF	TGCAGCGGGGCCGGCTCCGGGGTCACAGATACGCAGTATTTT
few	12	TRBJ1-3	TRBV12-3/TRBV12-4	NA	CASRGSGNTIYF	TGTGCCAGCAGAGGGTCTGGAAACACCATATATTTT
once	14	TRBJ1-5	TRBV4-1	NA	CASSPDGAYQPQHF	TGCGCCAGCAGCCCTGACGGGGCTTATCAGCCCCAGCATTTT
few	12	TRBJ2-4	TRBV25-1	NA	CASSENKNIQYF	TGTGCCAGCAGTGAAAATAAAAACATTCAGTACTTC
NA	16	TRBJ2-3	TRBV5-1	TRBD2	CASSNGLAKVSDTQYF	TGCGCCAGCAGCAACGGACTAGCCAAGGTTTCAGATACGCAGTATTTT
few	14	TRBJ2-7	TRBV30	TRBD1	CAWAGTGSSYEQYF	TGTGCCTGGGCCGGGACAGGGAGTTCCTACGAGCAGTACTTC
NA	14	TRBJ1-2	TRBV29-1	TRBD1	CSVSGQGTNYGYTF	TGCAGCGTTTCTGGACAGGGAACTAACTATGGCTACACCTTC
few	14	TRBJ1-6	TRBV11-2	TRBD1	CASSGQGVNSPLHF	TGTGCCAGCAGCGGGCAGGGGGTTAATTCACCCCTCCACTTT
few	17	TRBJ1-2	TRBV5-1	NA	CASSWAPGTQANYGYTF	TGCGCCAGCAGCTGGGCCCCCGGGACACAAGCTAACTATGGCTACACCTTC
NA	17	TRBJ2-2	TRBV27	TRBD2	CASSPVLAGANTGELFF	TGTGCCAGCAGTCCTGTCTTAGCGGGGGCGAACACCGGGGAGCTGTTTTTT
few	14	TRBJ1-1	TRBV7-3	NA	CASSLGGGYTEAFF	TGTGCCAGCAGCTTAGGGGGCGGATACACTGAAGCTTTCTTT
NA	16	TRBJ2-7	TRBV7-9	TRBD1	CASSLDDRGLPYEQYF	TGTGCCAGCAGCTTAGACGACAGGGGGCTCCCCTACGAGCAGTACTTC
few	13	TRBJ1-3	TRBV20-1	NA	CSARGGLGNTIYF	TGCAGTGCTAGAGGGGGGCTAGGAAACACCATATATTTT
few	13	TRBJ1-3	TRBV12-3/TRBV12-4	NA	CASSSPQGNTIYF	TGTGCCAGCAGTTCCCCCCAGGGAAACACCATATATTTT
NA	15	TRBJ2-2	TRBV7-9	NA	CASSSGNRDTGELFF	TGTGCCAGCAGCTCTGGGAACCGAGACACCGGGGAGCTGTTTTTT